The 14 T cell receptor beta chains in this list originate from one sample, sequenced in a study of blood T cell repertoires in COVID-19. The protocol was immunoSEQ multiplex PCR, while the TCRdb copy is restricted to in-frame clones and leaves out a portion. Counted here are approximately 97,000 clones, around 90% occurring once; the ten biggest clones make up 1.9%. Specimen: peripheral blood. All receptors derive from a woman in her forties or fifties with COVID-19, enrolled during active disease.

The chain couples TRBV19 to TRBJ1-3, with 7 nucleotides matching TRBD1. CDR1 LNHDA and CDR2 SQIVND come from the germline V gene (reference sequence). V gave up 4 bases and J gave up 1 base; unmatched junction bases: 13. This CDR3 is built from 18 residues. CDR3 region: CASSTRIQGMGSGNTIYF. DNA of the CDR3: TGTGCCAGTAGTACGCGGATACAGGGGATGGGGTCTGGAAACACCATATATTTT.

The chain is built from TRBV11-2 and TRBJ1-2; weak D call: TRBD1 (5 bases). Trimming stripped 1 base from V and 9 bases from J, with 12 bases between. From germline, CDR1 is SGHAT and CDR2 FQNNGV. The length of the CDR3 is 13 residues. Written as DNA, the CDR3 is TGTGCCAGCAGCTTAGGGGGCTCTCGAAGCTACACCTTC. This encodes CASSLGGSRSYTF.

The CDR3 region is CASRYRLAGTDTQYF. CDR3 in DNA: TGTGCCAGCAGATACCGACTAGCGGGCACAGATACGCAGTATTTT. This sequence joins TRBV2 and TRBJ2-3, with 9 bases aligning to TRBD2. The V segment lost 6 bases and the J segment 1 base; nucleotides outside the gene matches: 5. This CDR3 is 15 amino acids long. CDR1 SNHLY and CDR2 FYNNEI come from the germline V gene.

The chain recombines TRBV19 with TRBJ2-1, with D tentatively TRBD2 (5 bases). The CDR3 is 14 residues long. V gave up 5 bases and J gave up 2 bases, with 10 bases separating them. Germline-derived CDR1 and CDR2 are LNHDA and SQIVND (reference sequence). The CDR3 DNA follows: TGTGCCAGTAGTGGGCGGGTCCCCTACAATGAGCAGTTCTTC. Translated: CASSGRVPYNEQFF.

This chain links TRBV5-6 with TRBJ2-3; no reliable D call. V shed 3 bases and J shed 0 bases, with 8 bases lying between them. The CDR3 loop spans 14 amino acids. The V gene's germline CDR1 is SGHDT and CDR2 YYEEEE. The CDR3 sequence is CASSSGLSTDTQYF. The CDR3 DNA follows: TGTGCCAGCAGCTCAGGATTAAGCACAGATACGCAGTATTTT.

This clone was found once. V and J are TRBV7-8 and TRBJ1-5; tentatively, D is TRBD1 (5 bases). CDR1 is SGHVS, CDR2 FQNEAQ, per germline. The V end lost 0 bases, the J end lost 5 bases, and 8 bases lay between the germline ends. This CDR3 contains 14 residues. CDR3 loop: CASSLAGVDQPQHF. In DNA, the CDR3 is TGTGCCAGCAGCTTAGCAGGGGTGGATCAGCCCCAGCATTTT.

The V call is TRBV4-1, the J call TRBJ1-4; 9 bases align to TRBD1. Trimming at V came to 0 bases and at J to 14 bases, leaving 19 bases not matched to a gene. Germline assignment: CDR1 MGHRA and CDR2 YSYEKL. CDR3 length equals 18 residues. The CDR3: CASSQEGPSGTGRIGLFF. In DNA, the CDR3 is TGCGCCAGCAGCCAAGAAGGACCTTCCGGGACAGGGCGAATAGGGCTGTTTTTT.

The J gene is TRBJ1-1, the V gene TRBV28, with 8 positions matching TRBD1. Germline V lookup: CDR1 MDHEN, CDR2 SYDVKM. The length of the CDR3 is 15 residues. CDR3 DNA sequence: TGTGCGACATTCAGGGGGCGCGTTGGATGGACTGAAGCTTTCTTT. Its translation: CATFRGRVGWTEAFF.

The gene calls are TRBV19 and TRBJ1-6; D gene uncertain. V gave up 1 base and J gave up 6 bases, with 10 bases separating them. This CDR3 has 15 amino acids. Germline CDR1 is LNHDA and CDR2 is SQIVND (reference sequence). The CDR3 is CASSIVGAFNSPLHF. CDR3 nucleotide sequence: TGTGCCAGTAGTATAGTAGGAGCTTTTAATTCACCCCTCCACTTT.

The chain uses TRBV19 and TRBJ2-3, with 7 bases identical to TRBD2. The V and J ends lost 3 bases and 7 bases, in that order; junction bases with no gene match: 7. The CDR3 has 14 amino acids. Germline lookup yields CDR1 LNHDA and CDR2 SQIVND (reference sequence). The CDR3 sequence: CASSIDTSANTQYF. The CDR3 DNA is TGTGCCAGTAGTATTGACACTAGCGCAAATACGCAGTATTTT.

The chain joins TRBV4-1 to TRBJ1-2; 7 bases match TRBD1. CDR1 is MGHRA, CDR2 YSYEKL, per germline. This CDR3 is built from 13 residues. The J segment lost 7 bases and the V segment lost 4 bases, leaving 6 bases of the junction unmatched. The chain's CDR3 is CASSREGARGYTF. For the CDR3, the DNA is TGCGCCAGCAGCCGCGAGGGGGCGCGTGGCTACACCTTC.

The count of this clone is one. The chain uses TRBV28 and TRBJ2-1, with TRBD1 identical over 10 bases. The CDR3 is 16 amino acids. V gave up 4 bases and J gave up 7 bases; unmatched junction bases: 10. Germline assignment: CDR1 MDHEN and CDR2 SYDVKM. The CDR3 is CASSSPTGGALNEQFF. In nucleotides, the CDR3 is TGTGCCAGCAGTTCCCCGACAGGGGGCGCTTTAAATGAGCAGTTCTTC.

The J gene is TRBJ2-7, the V gene TRBV2, with TRBD1 matching 7 bases. Germline CDR1 is SNHLY and CDR2 is FYNNEI. V was pared by 10 bases and J by 0 bases, with 9 bases of the junction left unmatched. CDR3 length: 14 amino acids. CDR3 amino acids: CANPGGQSSYEQYV. The CDR3, as DNA: TGTGCCAACCCAGGGGGACAGAGCTCCTACGAGCAGTACGTC.

CDR3 in amino acids: CASSLGQGGNIQYF. CDR3 nucleotide sequence: TGTGCCAGCAGCTTAGGACAGGGTGGAAACATTCAGTACTTC. The rearrangement links TRBV7-2 to TRBJ2-4; 7 nucleotides align to TRBD1. Germline CDR1 SGHTA, CDR2 FQGNSA. V lost 1 base to trimming and J lost 6 bases; unmatched junction nucleotides: 3. CDR3 length: 14 residues.